The subject of this entry is one TCR beta chain. Its antigen specificity is not known. No per-base quality is available; no much larger clone lies one base away. The collaborating institutions used their own protocols to collect whole blood in K2EDTA tubes. Collaborator samples were shipped for TCRbeta analysis as frozen whole blood, isolated PBMCs, or DNA extracted from either sample type. This specimen comes from a study of blood T cell repertoires in COVID-19 (dated by TCRdb to 2020 to 2022). The study in broad terms: Samples from collaborators originated in the United States, Italy and Spain and spanned both the acute and convalescent phases of COVID-19. The prospective study material was composed of cDNA or gDNA derived from T cells, B-cell-depleted T cells, or PBMCs. Deeply sampled blood TCRbeta repertoires from subjects exposed to, actively infected with, or recovered from COVID-19 were included in the dataset. A freely available public database, intended as a resource for researchers studying the immune response to SARS-CoV-2, is where the repertoires were released. Samples came from the ongoing ImmuneRACE study (first 160 participants) plus 1,254 subjects from 6 global collaborators. The sample metadata nearly always contained a de-identified subject ID, COVID-19 status, age in years and sex. Where available, HLA class I and class II types were taken from metadata supplied by the sample provider and were not determined by assay-based typing.

The investigation overall reported the following: The quantity of clinical and demographic metadata differed by source and by participant and was supplied without curation.

TCRbeta CDR3 regions were amplified from genomic DNA by means of the immunoSEQ Assay, a bias-controlled multiplex PCR. Under the source paper's analysis protocol: The number of nucleated cells in each sample was estimated by amplification of reference gene primers within the assay. To quantify the absolute abundance of each unique TCRbeta CDR3 rearrangement, sequence reads were collapsed and filtered. For each sample, productive Simpson clonality was calculated by taking the square root of Simpson's diversity index across productive rearrangements. TCRdb holds this immuneACCESS table with in-frame rearrangements only. Some clones are missing; in checked studies, unresolved V genes explain under half, and the rest has no known cause. D and trimming were read from the DNA, whereas the V and J calls and clone size are those reported in that table. The sample contains more than 60,000 clones, approximately 90% of them found a single time. The top ten clonotypes cover approximately 4.9% of the sample.

The CDR3 covers 15 residues, taking in both the cysteine and the phenylalanine. Only the CDR3 region is kept as DNA, spanning 45 bases read in frame from base 1. The germline V gene sets CDR1 to KGHDR and CDR2 to SFDVKD. V is cut back by 3 bases and J by 1 base, with 2 bases in the junction unmatched. The rearrangement combines TRBV24-1 with TRBJ2-3, with 8 bases aligning to TRBD2. The clonotype was recovered from a woman of 80 years or more with active or convalescent COVID-19. Sequenced: peripheral blood. Read as DNA, the sequence is TGTGCCACCAGTGATCATAGCGGGGGCACAGATACGCAGTATTTT. It translates to CATSDHSGGTDTQYF.